This TCR beta chain came from a study of T-cell memory formation after mild COVID-19. Notes on the study in general: Certain responding clones were present in pre-infection memory, suggesting participation of cross-reactive memory.

As for this clonotype: Its antigen is still unknown.

Using constant-segment primers, 5'RACE produced TCR alpha and TCR beta cDNA libraries carrying sample barcodes and UMIs. TCRdb re-analysed the 5' RACE reads in MiXCR, keeping a single row per CDR3 protein. The sample contains about 340,000 distinct CDR3 sequences, approximately 14% of which appear only once. The V end was cut by 8 bases, the J end by 8 bases, with 22 bases between. CDR3 length: 14 residues. The chain combines TRBV12-3 or TRBV12-4 with TRBJ2-7; tentatively, D is TRBD2 (6 bases). Input material: PBMCs or a T cell subset sorted from them (not recorded which). This receptor was obtained from a man younger than 35 who had mild COVID-19 (a few samples of this study predate the infection). Cell type and time point are not known. The chain's CDR3 is CASLPQAGSEKQYF. The CDR3 bases are TGTGCCAGCCTCCCGCAGGCGGGATCTGAGAAGCAGTACTTC.